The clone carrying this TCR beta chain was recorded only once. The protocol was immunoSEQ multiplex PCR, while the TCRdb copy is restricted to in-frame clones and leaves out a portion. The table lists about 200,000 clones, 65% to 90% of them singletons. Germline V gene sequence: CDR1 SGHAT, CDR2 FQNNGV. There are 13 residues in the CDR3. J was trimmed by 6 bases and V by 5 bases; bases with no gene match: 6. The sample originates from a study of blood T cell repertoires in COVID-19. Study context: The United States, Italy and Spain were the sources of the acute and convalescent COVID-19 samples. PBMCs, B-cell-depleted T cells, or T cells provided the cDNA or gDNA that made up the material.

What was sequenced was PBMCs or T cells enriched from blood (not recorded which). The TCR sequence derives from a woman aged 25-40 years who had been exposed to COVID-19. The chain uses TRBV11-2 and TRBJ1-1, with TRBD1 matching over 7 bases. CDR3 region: CASSLNRGPEAFF. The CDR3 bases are TGTGCCAGCAGCCTAAACAGGGGACCTGAAGCTTTCTTT.